These 23 T cell receptor beta chains were all obtained from the same sample, sequenced in a study of cytomegalovirus exposure and HLA in healthy donors. Generated by immunoSEQ multiplex PCR, the TCRdb table keeps only in-frame clones and is missing some. In the table there are over 250,000 clones, about nine tenths of which are singletons. Material: PBMCs. The receptors derive from a woman under 40 in good health and CMV-seropositive.

The V gene is TRBV6-5, the J gene TRBJ2-3; no definite D call. The V gene's germline CDR1 is MNHEY and CDR2 SVGAGI. The CDR3 totals 16 residues. The V end was cut by 0 bases, the J end by 7 bases, with 17 bases between. This CDR3 is CASSYSRTSNINTQYF. CDR3 DNA sequence: TGTGCCAGCAGTTACTCAAGGACGTCCAATATAAATACGCAGTATTTT.

V is TRBV27 and J is TRBJ1-1, with a weak D call TRBD1 (5 bases). With 6 bases removed from V and 5 bases from J, the gap between germline ends came to 16 bases. This CDR3 spans 14 amino acids. Germline V CDR1 and CDR2: MNHEY, SMNVEV (reference sequence). The CDR3 sequence: CASSQTQGGTEAFF. The CDR3 nucleotides are TGTGCCAGCAGCCAGACGCAGGGCGGGACTGAAGCTTTCTTT.

The V call is TRBV4-3, the J call TRBJ2-7, with 9 bases aligning to TRBD1. This CDR3 has 17 residues. Germline V gene sequence: CDR1 LGHNA, CDR2 YSLEER. V lost 0 bases, J lost 7 bases, and 13 bases stayed unmatched. The CDR3 loop reads CASSQDPLGQGRGEQYF. The CDR3 nucleotides read TGCGCCAGCAGCCAAGATCCCCTCGGACAGGGGCGTGGAGAGCAGTACTTC.

A note on this clone: Since a far larger clone is one base different, this is likely a read error. This chain joins TRBV9 and TRBJ1-5, with 7 bases matching TRBD1. CDR3 size: 14 residues. Germline values: CDR1 SGDLS, CDR2 YYNGEE. With V trimmed by 4 bases and J by 3 bases, 4 bases remained unmatched. CDR3 in amino acids: CASSPGQVNQPQHF. The CDR3 DNA reads TGTGCCAGCAGCCCAGGACAGGTCAATCAGCCCCAGCATTTT.

The chain is built from TRBV5-1 and TRBJ1-4; D remains unclear. The CDR3 runs to 16 residues. The germline V and J ends were trimmed by 4 bases and 3 bases, with 16 bases remaining between them. CDR1 SGHRS and CDR2 YFSETQ come from the germline V gene. CDR3: CASSQSVNLANEKLFF. The CDR3 DNA is TGCGCCAGCAGCCAATCCGTTAACCTGGCTAATGAAAAACTGTTTTTT.

The chain has TRBV29-1 and TRBJ2-1; no clear D gene. V was clipped by 1 base and J by 5 bases, with 12 bases between them. The CDR3 consists of 14 residues. Germline V CDR1 and CDR2: SQVTM, ANQGSEA. The CDR3 bases are TGCAGCGTTGAAGTGACCATACGGGACAATGAGCAGTTCTTC. Translating it yields CSVEVTIRDNEQFF.

The chain combines TRBV28 with TRBJ1-2; 8 nucleotides match TRBD1. V was clipped by 4 bases and J by 8 bases; unmatched bases: 9. The CDR3 length is 14 residues. Germline V gene lookup returns CDR1 MDHEN and CDR2 SYDVKM. CDR3 DNA: TGTGCCAGCAGTTACCGCCGGACAGGGAACGGCTACACCTTC. Residues: CASSYRRTGNGYTF.

The J gene is TRBJ2-3, the V gene TRBV6-6; TRBD2 aligns across 7 bases. The germline gives CDR1 MNHNY, CDR2 SVGAGI (reference sequence). Losses at the gene ends were 8 bases for V and 2 bases for J; bases not matched to a gene: 4. There are 13 residues in the CDR3. The CDR3 DNA follows: TGTGCCAGCGGTAGCGGGCTCACAGATACGCAGTATTTT. The encoded protein is CASGSGLTDTQYF.

This chain uses TRBV11-3 with TRBJ2-2; D is uncertain. Germline V lookup: CDR1 SGHNT, CDR2 YENEEA. V gave up 6 bases and J gave up 5 bases, with 10 bases separating them. The CDR3 is 13 amino acids. CDR3 in amino acids: CASSKGLTGELFF. CDR3 nucleotide sequence: TGTGCCAGCAGTAAAGGGTTAACCGGGGAGCTGTTTTTT.

This clone was observed a single time. The chain's CDR3 is CASSKTIGTASYNEQFF. CDR3 bases: TGCGCCAGCAGCAAAACTATTGGGACAGCCTCCTACAATGAGCAGTTCTTC. V is TRBV5-1 and J is TRBJ2-1, with 7 nucleotides matching TRBD1. CDR3 size: 17 residues. V lost 4 bases and J lost 0; bases outside the gene matches: 10. The germline V gene has CDR1 SGHRS and CDR2 YFSETQ.

The V and J genes are TRBV25-1 and TRBJ2-7, with unresolved D. Per germline, CDR1 MGHDK and CDR2 SYGVNS. Trimming took 0 bases from V and 6 from J, leaving 9 bases between them. This CDR3 contains 13 residues. The DNA of the CDR3 is TGTGCCAGCAGTGAATATCTGGGCCTCGAGCAGTACTTC. Amino acids: CASSEYLGLEQYF.

V usage is TRBV5-1 and J usage is TRBJ1-5; maybe TRBD1 (5 bases). Trimming took off 0 bases at V and 4 bases at J, with 11 bases between the two ends. CDR1 is SGHRS and CDR2 is YFSETQ in the germline V gene. CDR3 length: 15 residues. As DNA, the CDR3 is TGCGCCAGCAGCTTGGGGGGGGATCGGAATCAGCCCCAGCATTTT. This sequence encodes CASSLGGDRNQPQHF.

The chain uses TRBV6-5 and TRBJ1-1; no clear D. Trimming took 4 bases from V and 4 from J, leaving 7 bases between them. Germline V lookup: CDR1 MNHEY, CDR2 SVGAGI. This CDR3 has 12 residues. CDR3 region: CASSSVGTEAFF. The CDR3 coding sequence is TGTGCCAGCAGTTCCGTGGGCACTGAAGCTTTCTTT.

The CDR3 sequence: CASRPRDGRKNIQYF. In DNA, the CDR3 is TGTGCCAGCAGACCTCGGGACGGAAGGAAAAACATTCAGTACTTC. The chain carries TRBV27 and TRBJ2-4, with D tentatively TRBD1 or TRBD2 (5 bases each). V lost 6 bases, J lost 4 bases, and 16 bases lay in between. This CDR3 contains 15 residues. Per germline, CDR1 MNHEY and CDR2 SMNVEV (reference sequence).

The V call is TRBV10-3, the J call TRBJ2-5; the match to TRBD1 covers 10 bases. Germline values: CDR1 ENHRY, CDR2 SYGVKD. J was trimmed by 5 bases and V by 6 bases; bases with no gene match: 6. The CDR3 is 14 amino acids. CDR3 loop: CAISQTGGTETQYF. CDR3 nucleotides: TGTGCCATCAGCCAGACAGGGGGCACGGAGACCCAGTACTTC.

The chain couples TRBV29-1 to TRBJ2-2; 8 bases fit TRBD1. This CDR3 is 14 amino acids long. From germline, CDR1 is SQVTM and CDR2 ANQGSEA. The ends lost 7 bases at V and 6 bases at J; junction bases unmatched: 10. The CDR3 protein is CSALQGALSGELFF. CDR3 DNA: TGCAGCGCCCTCCAGGGGGCTTTGTCCGGGGAGCTGTTTTTT.

For this clone: Other DNA sequences of this sample code for an identical CDR3. The chain combines TRBV28 with TRBJ2-7, with D uncertain. From germline, CDR1 is MDHEN and CDR2 SYDVKM. V was cut by 2 bases and J by 2 bases, with 4 bases left in between. The CDR3 runs to 12 residues. The CDR3 DNA reads as TGTGCCAGCAGTTTAGTCGCCTACGAGCAGTACTTC. It encodes CASSLVAYEQYF.

The chain recombines TRBV4-1 with TRBJ2-1, with TRBD1 matching over 8 bases. J gave up 7 bases and V 1 base, and 9 bases lay outside the gene matches. Germline V lookup: CDR1 MGHRA, CDR2 YSYEKL. This CDR3 is 16 amino acids long. The CDR3 is CASSQGGRGLGNEQFF. CDR3 coding DNA: TGCGCCAGCAGCCAAGGGGGCAGGGGGCTGGGTAATGAGCAGTTCTTC.

This clone showed up just a few times. The chain joins TRBV30 to TRBJ1-5; D possibly corresponds to TRBD1 (5 bases). There are 17 residues in the CDR3. Germline CDR1 is GTSNPN and CDR2 is SVGIG (reference sequence). V lost 0 bases and J 3 bases, leaving 18 bases between the germline ends. The CDR3 region has the DNA TGTGCCTGGAGTGTCGGGTCAAAGGGGCGCGTCAATCAGCCCCAGCATTTT. As protein: CAWSVGSKGRVNQPQHF. Together with reference TRBV30 and TRBJ1-5, the CDR3 gives the full variable domain: SQTIHQWPATLVQPVGSPLSLECTVEGTSNPNLYWYRQAAGRGLQLLFYSVGIGQISSEVPQNLSASRPQDRQFILSSKKLLLSDSGFYLCAWSVGSKGRVNQPQHFGDGTRLSIL.

The chain has TRBV29-1 and TRBJ2-7; no reliable D call. CDR1 and CDR2 (germline): SQVTM, ANQGSEA. This CDR3 comprises 14 residues. V was pared by 4 bases and J by 7 bases, with 20 bases between. Here the CDR3 reads CSVVSDGHLREQYF. The CDR3 DNA sequence: TGCAGCGTTGTCTCGGACGGGCACCTACGGGAGCAGTACTTC.

The chain carries TRBV18 and TRBJ2-1; D is uncertain. This CDR3 has 14 residues. The germline gives CDR1 KGHSH, CDR2 LQKENI. V was cut by 2 bases and J by 6 bases, with 11 bases left in between. CDR3 sequence (DNA): TGTGCCAGCTCACCAAAATCAGCCTCCAATGAGCAGTTCTTC. Its protein is CASSPKSASNEQFF.

The chain uses TRBV28 and TRBJ2-7; no clear D. CDR1 MDHEN and CDR2 SYDVKM come from the germline V gene. V gave up 6 bases and J gave up 0 bases, with 18 bases separating them. This CDR3 is 16 amino acids long. The CDR3 here is CASSQGPVWSSYEQYF. CDR3 DNA: TGTGCCAGCAGCCAAGGTCCAGTCTGGAGCTCCTACGAGCAGTACTTC.

This clone occurred a few times. The V gene is TRBV4-2, the J gene TRBJ1-6; D remains ambiguous. V was pared by 1 base and J by 4 bases, with 8 bases between. Germline CDR1 is LGHNA and CDR2 is YNFKEQ. The CDR3 consists of 15 residues. CDR3 loop: CASSQGRVYNSPLHF. The CDR3 region has the DNA TGTGCCAGCAGCCAAGGGCGGGTTTATAATTCACCCCTCCACTTT.